This record covers a single TCR beta chain. Repertoires were generated with immunoSEQ multiplex PCR, while TCRdb's copy carries only in-frame clones and drops some. The top ten clones hold approximately 13% of a sample with tens of thousands of clones, approximately 84% of them seen once. The data belong to a study of T cells in localized non-small cell lung cancer. CDR1 is MNHEY and CDR2 is SVGAGI in the germline V gene. Trimming cost V 4 bases and J 4 bases; bases outside gene matches: 1. The CDR3 length is 13 residues. The receptor's source is a female donor older than 55 with stage I lung adenocarcinoma. The material was peripheral blood, obtained before any cancer treatment. The V call is TRBV6-5, the J call TRBJ2-3; 8 bases map to TRBD2. Written as DNA, the CDR3 is TGTGCCAGCAGTTTGGGACTAGCAGATACGCAGTATTTT. Translation: CASSLGLADTQYF.